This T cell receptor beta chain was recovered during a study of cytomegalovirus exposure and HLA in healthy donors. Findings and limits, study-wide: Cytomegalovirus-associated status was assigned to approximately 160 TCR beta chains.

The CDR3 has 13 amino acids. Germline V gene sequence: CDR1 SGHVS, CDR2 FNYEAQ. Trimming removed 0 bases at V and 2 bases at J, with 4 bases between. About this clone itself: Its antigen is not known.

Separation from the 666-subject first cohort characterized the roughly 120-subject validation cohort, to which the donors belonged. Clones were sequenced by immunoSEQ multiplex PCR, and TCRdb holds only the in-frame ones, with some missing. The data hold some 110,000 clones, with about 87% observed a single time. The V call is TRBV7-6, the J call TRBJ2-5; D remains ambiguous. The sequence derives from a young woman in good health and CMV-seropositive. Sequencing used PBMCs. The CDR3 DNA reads TGTGCCAGCAGCTTAGCACAGCAAGAGACCCAGTACTTC. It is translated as CASSLAQQETQYF.